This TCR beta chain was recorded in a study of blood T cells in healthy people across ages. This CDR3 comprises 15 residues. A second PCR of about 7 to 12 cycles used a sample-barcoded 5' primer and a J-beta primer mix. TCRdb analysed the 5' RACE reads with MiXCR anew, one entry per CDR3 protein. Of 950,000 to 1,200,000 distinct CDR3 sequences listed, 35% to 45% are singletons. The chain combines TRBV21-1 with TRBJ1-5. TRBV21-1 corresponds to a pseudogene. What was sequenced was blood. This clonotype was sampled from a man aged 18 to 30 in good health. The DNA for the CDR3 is TGTGCCAGCAGCAAAGGGTTAGATAGCAATCAGCCCCAGCATTTT. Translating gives CASSKGLDSNQPQHF.